Given below is one T cell receptor (beta chain) in context. This CDR3 contains 15 residues. In germline, CDR1 is SQVTM, CDR2 ANQGSEA. Trimming removed 1 base at V and 0 bases at J, with 11 bases between. A library of TCRbeta sequences, prepared with unique molecular identifiers, was generated. TCRdb re-called the PCR reads with MiXCR, one entry per CDR3 protein. The data show some 390,000 distinct CDR3 sequences, about 20% seen once. The data were taken from a study of T-cell reconstitution after alpha-beta-depleted transplantation in children. The chain has TRBV29-1 and TRBJ2-3; D gene unclear. The sequencing here drew on PBMCs from the stem cell graft donor, taken from the stem cell graft. The source of this sequence is a human donor who donated a stem cell graft to a child with acute myeloid leukemia. CDR3 sequence reads: CSVEGGRLSTDTQYF. For the CDR3, the DNA is TGCAGCGTTGAAGGAGGTCGTCTCAGCACAGATACGCAGTATTTT.